A single sample is the source of the 24 T cell receptor beta chains below, sequenced in a study of T cell responses to AZD1222 COVID-19 vaccine (dated by TCRdb to the early 2020s). The intended sense of this specimen's time point label: baseline before first vaccination. Libraries came from the immunoSEQ multiplex PCR assay. TCRdb mirrors the immuneACCESS table, restricted to in-frame sequences. Some clones are absent from its copies; in checked studies, under half trace to an unresolved V gene, and the reason for the others is unknown. The sample data list 100,000 or so clones, and 85% to 90% of these were observed just once. The ten largest clonotypes hold about 9.1% of the sample. This sample comprised peripheral blood, obtained on day 0 of AZD1222 vaccination. The receptors shown here come from an adult in good health.

The V gene is TRBV10-3, the J gene TRBJ2-3, with D perhaps being TRBD1 or TRBD2 (5 bases each). Germline V lookup: CDR1 ENHRY, CDR2 SYGVKD. There are 14 residues in the CDR3. V was cut by 6 bases and J by 3 bases, with 13 bases left in between. CDR3 coding DNA: TGTGCCATCAGGGGGACCGGTGGGACAGATACGCAGTATTTT. This encodes CAIRGTGGTDTQYF.

This sequence joins TRBV5-1 and TRBJ2-7; 10 bases fit TRBD1. From germline, CDR1 is SGHRS and CDR2 YFSETQ. The CDR3 contains 14 residues. After removal of 7 bases from V and 7 bases from J, the junction contained 11 bases not matched to a gene. The CDR3 loop reads CASHPGQGSGEQYF. The CDR3, as DNA: TGCGCCAGCCACCCGGGACAGGGGTCGGGGGAGCAGTACTTC.

V gene TRBV7-2 combines with J gene TRBJ2-1; TRBD2 agrees at 8 bases. The V and J ends lost 5 bases and 7 bases, in that order; junction bases with no gene match: 10. The CDR3 is 15 amino acids. CDR1 is SGHTA and CDR2 is FQGNSA in the germline V gene. CDR3 sequence: CASSQQTSVRNEQFF. CDR3 in DNA: TGTGCCAGCAGCCAACAGACTAGCGTTCGAAATGAGCAGTTCTTC.

The chain is built from TRBV27 and TRBJ1-4, with D uncertain. Deletions cut 6 bases from V and 6 bases from J, with 14 bases between. Germline V gene lookup returns CDR1 MNHEY and CDR2 SMNVEV (reference sequence). This CDR3 has 14 residues. The CDR3 region is CASRTLIVDEKLFF. CDR3 coding DNA: TGTGCCAGCAGGACTTTGATAGTGGATGAAAAACTGTTTTTT. Looking up the rest from reference TRBV27 and TRBJ1-4 gives the full variable domain: EAQVTQNPRYLITVTGKKLTVTCSQNMNHEYMSWYRQDPGLGLRQIYYSMNVEVTDKGDVPEGYKVSRKEKRNFPLILESPSPNQTSLYFCASRTLIVDEKLFFGSGTQLSVL.

V gene TRBV9 combines with J gene TRBJ2-2; the match to TRBD2 covers 10 bases. Trimming at V came to 4 bases and at J to 1 base, leaving 10 bases not matched to a gene. The CDR3 is made up of 18 amino acids. CDR1 and CDR2 (germline): SGDLS, YYNGEE. The CDR3 DNA reads as TGTGCCAGCAGCCCCCGACTTACTAGCGGGAAGAACACCGGGGAGCTGTTTTTT. Translated, it gives CASSPRLTSGKNTGELFF.

The gene calls are TRBV5-1 and TRBJ1-1; a possible D gene is TRBD1 (5 bases). Trimming took off 0 bases at V and 2 bases at J, with 11 bases between the two ends. CDR1 is SGHRS and CDR2 is YFSETQ in the germline V gene. The CDR3 is made up of 15 amino acids. The CDR3 is CASSLEIQANTEAFF. CDR3 nucleotides: TGCGCCAGCAGCTTGGAAATACAGGCTAACACTGAAGCTTTCTTT.

This sequence joins TRBV6-2 or TRBV6-3 and TRBJ2-1, with TRBD2 matching over 8 bases. V lost 6 bases, J lost 0 bases, and 10 bases stayed unmatched. Per the germline V gene, CDR1 is MNHEY and CDR2 is SVGEGT. This CDR3 has 17 amino acids. The CDR3 region is CASSQQTSGLSYNEQFF. As DNA, the CDR3 is TGTGCCAGCAGCCAACAAACTAGCGGCCTCTCCTACAATGAGCAGTTCTTC.

The rearrangement links TRBV29-1 to TRBJ2-5; 7 nucleotides agree with TRBD2. CDR1 and CDR2 (germline): SQVTM, ANQGSEA. V dropped 4 bases and J dropped 5; count of bases not matched to a gene: 7. CDR3 length: 13 residues. CDR3 DNA sequence: TGCAGCGTTGCGGCGGGAGTAGGGGAGACCCAGTACTTC. Its protein is CSVAAGVGETQYF.

The V call is TRBV18, the J call TRBJ1-1; maybe TRBD1 (5 bases). V was cut by 0 bases and J by 3 bases, with 11 bases left in between. Germline CDR1 reads KGHSH; CDR2 reads LQKENI. This CDR3 has 15 residues. CDR3 amino acids: CASSPPYAGDTEAFF. The CDR3 DNA is TGTGCCAGCTCACCACCGTATGCGGGGGACACTGAAGCTTTCTTT.

This clone came up once. This chain joins TRBV7-9 and TRBJ2-3, with D possibly called TRBD1 or TRBD2 (5 bases each). Germline loops: CDR1 SEHNR, CDR2 FQNEAQ (reference sequence). This CDR3 region has 15 residues. Trimming shortened V by 8 bases and J by 3 bases, and 18 bases separated the two germline ends. In DNA, the CDR3 is TGTGCCAGCTTCTTAGGGCTCGGGGCAACAGATACGCAGTATTTT. This translates into CASFLGLGATDTQYF.

The V call is TRBV19, the J call TRBJ1-2; a possible D gene is TRBD1 (5 bases). The CDR3 totals 12 residues. Germline lookup yields CDR1 LNHDA and CDR2 SQIVND (reference sequence). Trimming cost V 6 bases and J 4 bases, with 9 bases left between them. CDR3 in amino acids: CASSGRVYGYTF. The CDR3 DNA reads TGTGCCAGTAGCGGCAGGGTCTATGGCTACACCTTC.

This sequence joins TRBV18 and TRBJ1-2; 9 bases agree with TRBD1. The V gene end was trimmed by 1 base and the J gene end by 8 bases; junction bases not matched to a gene: 5. Per germline, CDR1 KGHSH and CDR2 LQKENI. The CDR3 covers 14 residues. The chain's CDR3 is CASSPQGQGEGYTF. CDR3 nucleotide sequence: TGTGCCAGCTCACCACAGGGACAGGGTGAAGGCTACACCTTC.

CDR3 nucleotides: TGTGCCAGTAGTAGCCAGGAGACTGCTTGGGGAGGCTACACCTTC. It yields the protein CASSSQETAWGGYTF. The chain carries TRBV19 and TRBJ1-2; D not resolved. This CDR3 contains 15 residues. Trimming took 4 bases from V and 8 from J, leaving 20 bases between them. From germline, CDR1 is LNHDA and CDR2 SQIVND (reference sequence).

The rearrangement links TRBV2 to TRBJ1-5; the D is unclear. Deletions cut 2 bases from V and 7 bases from J, with 12 bases between. The length of the CDR3 is 14 residues. Germline CDR1 and CDR2: SNHLY and FYNNEI. The CDR3 region is CASSESEGGQPQHF. CDR3 nucleotide sequence: TGTGCCAGCAGTGAAAGTGAGGGAGGCCAGCCCCAGCATTTT.

The CDR3 bases are TGTGCCAGCAGCTTAGGGACAGGGGAATATGGCTACACCTTC. Its protein is CASSLGTGEYGYTF. The chain uses TRBV13 and TRBJ1-2, with TRBD1 matching over 8 bases. The CDR3 is made up of 14 amino acids. V was pared by 0 bases and J by 5 bases, with 2 bases of the junction left unmatched. The germline CDR1 and CDR2 sequences are PRHDT and FYEKMQ (reference sequence).

The chain carries TRBV27 and TRBJ2-7; weak D call: TRBD1 (5 bases). V was cut by 6 bases and J by 4 bases, with 10 bases left in between. The CDR3 contains 12 residues. Germline assignment: CDR1 MNHEY and CDR2 SMNVEV (reference sequence). CDR3 nucleotide sequence: TGTGCCAGCAGCTCCCAGGGATACGAGCAGTACTTC. It codes for CASSSQGYEQYF.

The chain links TRBV3-1 (or the pseudogene TRBV3-2) to TRBJ1-1; TRBD1 is a possible D gene (6 bases). The CDR3 loop spans 15 amino acids. Germline CDR1 and CDR2: LGHDT and YNNKEL (reference sequence). Trimming removed 4 bases at V and 5 bases at J, with 17 bases between. The CDR3 DNA follows: TGTGCCAGCAGCCCCGGGCTGGGGGCGCGTACTGAAGCTTTCTTT. Translating gives CASSPGLGARTEAFF.

The gene calls are TRBV28 and TRBJ1-3; 8 nucleotides line up with TRBD1. The CDR3 is 17 residues long. Trimming at V came to 2 bases and at J to 0 bases, leaving 6 bases not matched to a gene. Germline V gives CDR1 MDHEN, CDR2 SYDVKM. The DNA of the CDR3 is TGTGCCAGCAGTTTAGGGGGACAGGCAAGCTCTGGAAACACCATATATTTT. Encoded protein: CASSLGGQASSGNTIYF. Together with reference TRBV28 and TRBJ1-3, the CDR3 gives the full variable domain: DVKVTQSSRYLVKRTGEKVFLECVQDMDHENMFWYRQDPGLGLRLIYFSYDVKMKEKGDIPEGYSVSREKKERFSLILESASTNQTSMYLCASSLGGQASSGNTIYFGEGSWLTVV.

The chain couples TRBV3-1 (or the pseudogene TRBV3-2) to TRBJ1-6, with TRBD1 matching 7 bases. The trim removed 0 bases at V and 7 bases at J, leaving 9 bases unmatched. Germline-derived CDR1 and CDR2 are LGHDT and YNNKEL (reference sequence). The CDR3 runs to 17 residues. The CDR3 protein is CASSQEFRTGANSPLHF. The CDR3 DNA reads as TGTGCCAGCAGCCAAGAATTTCGGACAGGAGCAAATTCACCCCTCCACTTT.

The V gene is TRBV20-1, the J gene TRBJ2-1, with 7 nucleotides matching TRBD2. This CDR3 region has 14 residues. The germline gives CDR1 DFQATT, CDR2 SNEGSKA (reference sequence). The V and J ends lost 3 bases and 4 bases, in that order; junction bases with no gene match: 6. As DNA, the CDR3 is TGCAGTGCTAGTCGGCTAGCGGTTTACAATGAGCAGTTCTTC. Translated: CSASRLAVYNEQFF.

The V gene is TRBV5-4, the J gene TRBJ2-7, with D perhaps assigned TRBD1 or TRBD2 (5 bases each). The V and J ends lost 0 bases and 5 bases respectively, with 15 bases between them. CDR3 length: 15 residues. Per the germline V gene, CDR1 is SGHNT and CDR2 is YYREEE (reference sequence). CDR3 loop: CASSLGGTLTDEQYF. As DNA, the CDR3 is TGTGCCAGCAGCTTGGGAGGGACCCTTACTGACGAGCAGTACTTC.

This clone has only a few counts. This CDR3 reads CAWRGQPLEKLFF. The CDR3 DNA follows: TGTGCCTGGAGGGGACAGCCTCTAGAAAAACTGTTTTTT. The chain recombines TRBV30 with TRBJ1-4; 7 bases agree with TRBD1. This CDR3 contains 13 residues. The germline CDR1 and CDR2 sequences are GTSNPN and SVGIG (reference sequence). V dropped 3 bases and J dropped 8; count of bases not matched to a gene: 6.

The gene calls are TRBV4-2 and TRBJ2-5, with TRBD2 identical over 8 bases. The V gene end was trimmed by 4 bases and the J gene end by 1 base; junction bases not matched to a gene: 8. Germline CDR1 reads LGHNA; CDR2 reads YNFKEQ. The CDR3 is made up of 16 amino acids. CDR3 loop: CASSPQERGFQETQYF. The CDR3, as DNA: TGTGCCAGCAGCCCCCAGGAGCGGGGGTTCCAAGAGACCCAGTACTTC.

The chain recombines TRBV7-6 with TRBJ2-7, with D hard to call. The CDR3 runs to 11 residues. Germline lookup yields CDR1 SGHVS and CDR2 FNYEAQ. V was pared by 5 bases and J by 2 bases, with 4 bases between. The CDR3 DNA sequence: TGTGCCAGCAGCGCCACCTACGAGCAGTACTTC. Encoded protein: CASSATYEQYF.